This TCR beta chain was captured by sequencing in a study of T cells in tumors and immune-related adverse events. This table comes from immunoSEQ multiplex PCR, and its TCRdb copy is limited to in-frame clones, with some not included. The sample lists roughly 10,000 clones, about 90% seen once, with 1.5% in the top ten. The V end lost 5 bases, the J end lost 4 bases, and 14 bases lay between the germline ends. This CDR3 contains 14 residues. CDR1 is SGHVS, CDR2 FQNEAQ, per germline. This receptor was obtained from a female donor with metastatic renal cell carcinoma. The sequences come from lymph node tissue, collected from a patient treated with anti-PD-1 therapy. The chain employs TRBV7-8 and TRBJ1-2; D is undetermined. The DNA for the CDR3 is TGTGCCAGCAGCATAACCAGAGAAACCTATGGCTACACCTTC. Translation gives CASSITRETYGYTF.